A single sample gave rise to the 29 T cell receptor beta chains below, sequenced in a study of T cells in Graves' hyperthyroidism and ophthalmopathy. Amplification yielded TCR beta CDR3 regions, with RNA transcripts as the source. The TCR CDR3 was amplified in a first-round RT-PCR using the HTBI primer set. TCRdb re-analysed the multiplex PCR reads in MiXCR, keeping a single row per CDR3 protein. The repertoire consists of approximately 700,000 distinct CDR3 sequences, with about 17% occurring once and the leading ten covering around 7.7%. Material: blood. The receptors originated from a man aged 18 to 35 with Graves' hyperthyroidism.

The chain joins TRBV19 to TRBJ1-2; 7 bases are shared with TRBD1. CDR3 size: 14 residues. Germline assignment: CDR1 LNHDA and CDR2 SQIVND (reference sequence). The trim removed 1 base at V and 1 base at J, leaving 0 bases unmatched. As DNA, the CDR3 is TGTGCCAGTAGTATAGGGGACAGTAACTATGGCTACACCTTC. Its translation is CASSIGDSNYGYTF. Based on the CDR3 plus reference TRBV19 and TRBJ1-2, the full variable domain is DGGITQSPKYLFRKEGQNVTLSCEQNLNHDAMYWYRQDPGQGLRLIYYSQIVNDFQKGDIAEGYSVSREKKESFPLTVTSAQKNPTAFYLCASSIGDSNYGYTFGSGTRLTVV.

Worth noting for this clonotype: Relative to the germline gene, one junction end is altered; a read error may explain this. This chain links TRBV9 with TRBJ1-4; TRBD1 is a possible D gene (6 bases). Germline CDR1 reads SGDLS; CDR2 reads YYNGEE. The CDR3 extends over 16 amino acids. CDR3 residues: CASTRFGGHNNEKPFF. For the CDR3, the DNA is TGTGCCAGCACTCGATTCGGGGGGCATAATAATGAAAAACCGTTTTTT.

This clonotype appeared many times. The rearrangement links TRBV3-1 to TRBJ2-1; no clear D. The CDR3 runs 14 residues. The ends were cut back, 2 bases at V and 4 bases at J, with 9 bases in the middle. The germline V gene encodes CDR1 LGHDT and CDR2 YNNKEL (reference sequence). The CDR3 here is CASSQSPEYNEQFF. CDR3 sequence (DNA): TGTGCCAGCAGCCAAAGCCCAGAGTACAATGAGCAGTTCTTC.

The chain combines TRBV28 with TRBJ1-1, with D tentatively TRBD1 (5 bases). Germline V gene sequence: CDR1 MDHEN, CDR2 SYDVKM. V was pared by 6 bases and J by 10 bases, with 18 bases between. CDR3 length: 13 residues. DNA of the CDR3: TGTGCCAGCAGGGGGGACCCGGGAACGGGAGCTTTCTTT. It specifies CASRGDPGTGAFF. Complete variable domain (other parts from reference TRBV28 and TRBJ1-1): DVKVTQSSRYLVKRTGEKVFLECVQDMDHENMFWYRQDPGLGLRLIYFSYDVKMKEKGDIPEGYSVSREKKERFSLILESASTNQTSMYLCASRGDPGTGAFFGQGTRLTVV.

This clonotype was seen only a few times. This chain joins TRBV5-1 and TRBJ2-2, with unresolved D. V lost 4 bases and J 5 bases, leaving 15 bases between the germline ends. The CDR3 sequence is 15 residues long. Germline assignment: CDR1 SGHRS and CDR2 YFSETQ. The chain's CDR3 is CASSPLTPSTGELFF. The DNA for the CDR3 is TGCGCCAGCAGCCCCTTGACGCCATCGACCGGGGAGCTGTTTTTT.

As concerns this clonotype: A clone one base away is much larger, so this may be a read error. The chain carries TRBV12-3 or TRBV12-4 and TRBJ2-7, with D perhaps matching TRBD2 (6 bases). Between the trimmed V and J ends, which lost 4 bases and 4 bases, there was a span of 14 bases. The CDR3 is 14 amino acids. For the CDR3, the DNA is TGTGCCAGCAGTTGGACTAACGGAGGGTACGAGCAGTACTTC. Amino acid sequence: CASSWTNGGYEQYF.

In its sample, this clonotype was seen many times. The rearrangement links TRBV30 to TRBJ1-2; 8 bases match TRBD1. After removal of 2 bases from V and 2 bases from J, the junction contained 4 bases not matched to a gene. This CDR3 comprises 14 residues. Per the germline V gene, CDR1 is GTSNPN and CDR2 is SVGIG (reference sequence). CDR3 sequence reads: CAWSTGGLNYGYTF. The DNA for the CDR3 is TGTGCCTGGAGTACAGGGGGGTTGAACTATGGCTACACCTTC.

Many counts were recorded for this clonotype. V usage is TRBV7-2 and J usage is TRBJ2-2; unclear D gene. V was cut by 3 bases and J by 0 bases, with 14 bases left in between. The CDR3 contains 17 residues. The germline gives CDR1 SGHTA, CDR2 FQGNSA. The CDR3 loop is CASSFSRTGPNTGELFF. The CDR3 bases are TGTGCCAGCAGCTTTAGTCGCACCGGGCCGAACACCGGGGAGCTGTTTTTT.

The rearrangement links TRBV9 to TRBJ2-3; D gene uncertain. CDR3 length: 12 residues. V lost 3 bases to trimming and J lost 4 bases, with 6 bases between them. Germline lookup yields CDR1 SGDLS and CDR2 YYNGEE. The CDR3 coding sequence is TGTGCCAGCAGCGGTACCGCAGATACGCAGTATTTT. This translates into CASSGTADTQYF.

There are many counts of this clonotype. The DNA for the CDR3 is TGTGCCAGCAATGCGCGGGCAGGGAGAGAGACCCAGTACTTC. It codes for CASNARAGRETQYF. This chain links TRBV28 with TRBJ2-5; tentatively, D is TRBD1 or TRBD2 (5 bases each). Germline V gene lookup returns CDR1 MDHEN and CDR2 SYDVKM. V dropped 7 bases and J dropped 4 bases, with 16 bases sitting between them. CDR3 length: 14 residues.

J is TRBJ2-7 and V is TRBV27; 7 bases fit TRBD2. V lost 5 bases to trimming and J lost 6 bases; unmatched junction nucleotides: 7. Germline V gene lookup returns CDR1 MNHEY and CDR2 SMNVEV (reference sequence). This CDR3 is 13 amino acids long. CDR3 sequence (DNA): TGTGCCAGCAGTCAGCTGGGGGGGAGCGAGCAGTACTTC. Translating it yields CASSQLGGSEQYF.

This clonotype was observed many times. The rearrangement links TRBV12-5 to TRBJ2-5; 9 bases are a match to TRBD1. V was clipped by 1 base and J by 2 bases; unmatched bases: 5. CDR1 LGHNT and CDR2 FRNRAP come from the germline V gene. CDR3 length: 16 residues. The CDR3 reads CASGLGQGGVQETQYF. The CDR3 nucleotides read TGTGCTAGTGGTTTGGGACAGGGGGGCGTTCAAGAGACCCAGTACTTC.

This clonotype came up many times. The chain employs TRBV18 and TRBJ2-7; D remains unclear. The CDR3 consists of 14 residues. Per germline, CDR1 KGHSH and CDR2 LQKENI. Trimming stripped 2 bases from V and 3 bases from J, with 11 bases between. CDR3 bases: TGTGCCAGCTCACCATCGCTAGGCCTCTACGAGCAGTACTTC. Translated, it gives CASSPSLGLYEQYF.

This clonotype was detected ten times or more. V and J are TRBV7-3 and TRBJ2-3; possible D gene TRBD2, 6 bases. Germline V CDR1 and CDR2: SGHTA, FQGTGA. The CDR3 length is 13 residues. V gave up 4 bases and J gave up 5 bases, with 10 bases separating them. CDR3 sequence: CASSWTGGDTQYF. CDR3 sequence (DNA): TGTGCCAGCAGCTGGACCGGGGGAGATACGCAGTATTTT.

V gene TRBV27 combines with J gene TRBJ2-1; 9 nucleotides line up with TRBD2. Losses at the gene ends were 0 bases for V and 6 bases for J; bases not matched to a gene: 3. Per the germline V gene, CDR1 is MNHEY and CDR2 is SMNVEV (reference sequence). The CDR3 has 15 residues. The CDR3 here is CASSLSSGSTNEQFF. In nucleotides, the CDR3 is TGTGCCAGCAGTTTATCTAGCGGGAGCACCAATGAGCAGTTCTTC.

This clonotype has just a few counts. This chain uses TRBV6-1 with TRBJ2-3, with 11 bases lining up with TRBD2. The CDR3 sequence is 16 residues long. Per the germline V gene, CDR1 is MNHNS and CDR2 is SASEGT. Trimming at V came to 8 bases and at J to 7 bases, leaving 14 bases not matched to a gene. CDR3 in DNA: TGTGCCAGCGGCCTAGCGGGAGGCCTCCCCGGGAATACGCAGTATTTT. This encodes CASGLAGGLPGNTQYF.

This clonotype was counted a few times. The chain has TRBV11-2 and TRBJ2-1, with TRBD2 identical over 9 bases. This CDR3 is 11 amino acids long. V was clipped by 11 bases and J by 4 bases; unmatched bases: 0. Germline V CDR1 and CDR2: SGHAT, FQNNGV. As DNA, the CDR3 is TGTGCCGCGGGGGGGTACAATGAGCAGTTCTTC. Translating gives CAAGGYNEQFF. Combining the CDR3 with reference TRBV11-2 and TRBJ2-1 gives the whole variable domain EAGVAQSPRYKIIEKRQSVAFWCNPISGHATLYWYQQILGQGPKLLIQFQNNGVVDDSQLPKDRFSAERLKGVDSTLKIQPAKLEDSAVYLCAAGGYNEQFFGPGTRLTVL.

This clonotype was detected a few times. The CDR3 region is CASSLYSQPQHF. CDR3 DNA: TGTGCCAGCAGCTTGTATAGTCAGCCCCAGCATTTT. V and J are TRBV5-8 and TRBJ1-5; no definite D call. Germline-derived CDR1 and CDR2 are SGHTS and YDEGEE. CDR3 size: 12 residues. Trimming took 1 base from V and 6 from J, leaving 5 bases between them.

On this clonotype: One end of the junction is discordant with germline, which a read error may explain. The chain combines TRBV19 with TRBJ1-1, with 9 bases identical to TRBD1. The CDR3 spans 18 residues. Germline V gene sequence: CDR1 LNHDA, CDR2 SQIVND (reference sequence). The CDR3 sequence: CASSSPPGQGRLKTEAFF. The CDR3 region has the DNA TGTGCCAGTAGTTCACCTCCTGGACAGGGGCGGTTGAAGACTGAAGCTTTCTTT.

J is TRBJ1-5 and V is TRBV10-2; 9 bases map to TRBD1. The germline V gene has CDR1 WSHSY and CDR2 SAAADI. The CDR3 is made up of 14 amino acids. The V gene end was trimmed by 5 bases and the J gene end by 7 bases; junction bases not matched to a gene: 6. The CDR3 nucleotides read TGCGCCAGCAGTTACAGGGGGCTCGGGCAGCCCCAGCATTTT. Protein sequence: CASSYRGLGQPQHF.

The V gene is TRBV2, the J gene TRBJ2-5; the match to TRBD2 covers 15 bases. CDR1 and CDR2 (germline): SNHLY, FYNNEI. The V gene end was trimmed by 6 bases and the J gene end by 5 bases; junction bases not matched to a gene: 7. There are 16 residues in the CDR3. The chain's CDR3 is CASSPGTSGRSETQYF. CDR3 DNA: TGTGCCAGCAGCCCCGGGACTAGCGGGAGGTCCGAGACCCAGTACTTC.

This clonotype was observed many times. The V gene is TRBV7-3, the J gene TRBJ2-1, with TRBD2 matching over 7 bases. The V segment lost 2 bases and the J segment 5 bases; nucleotides outside the gene matches: 3. This CDR3 is built from 14 residues. The germline CDR1 and CDR2 sequences are SGHTA and FQGTGA. CDR3 protein: CASSLFAGDNEQFF. The CDR3, as DNA: TGTGCCAGCAGCTTATTCGCGGGAGACAATGAGCAGTTCTTC.

This clonotype has a count of ten or more. The rearrangement joins TRBV2 to TRBJ2-7, with TRBD1 matching over 7 bases. Germline CDR1 is SNHLY and CDR2 is FYNNEI. The CDR3 contains 16 residues. The J segment lost 0 bases and the V segment lost 0 bases, leaving 5 bases of the junction unmatched. The CDR3: CASSEAGGQVSYEQYF. The CDR3 DNA sequence: TGTGCCAGCAGTGAAGCGGGCGGACAGGTCTCCTACGAGCAGTACTTC.

This clonotype appeared many times. V usage is TRBV12-3 or TRBV12-4 and J usage is TRBJ2-3; 7 nucleotides match TRBD2. Losses at the gene ends were 0 bases for V and 2 bases for J; bases not matched to a gene: 20. This CDR3 is built from 21 residues. The CDR3 is CASSLASLAVLKRRDTDTQYF. Written as DNA, the CDR3 is TGTGCCAGCAGTTTAGCGAGCCTAGCGGTTCTAAAGCGGAGAGACACAGATACGCAGTATTTT.

In its sample, this clonotype was seen a few times. The V call is TRBV27, the J call TRBJ1-1, with 12 bases lining up with TRBD1. With V trimmed by 5 bases and J by 4 bases, 5 bases remained unmatched. The CDR3 totals 15 residues. Germline loops: CDR1 MNHEY, CDR2 SMNVEV (reference sequence). Here the CDR3 DNA reads TGTGCCAGCAGTCTAGGGACAGGGGGCGGCACTGAAGCTTTCTTT. Translation: CASSLGTGGGTEAFF.

This clonotype occurred many times. The J gene is TRBJ2-1, the V gene TRBV28, with 8 bases that match TRBD1. The trim removed 2 bases at V and 8 bases at J, leaving 8 bases unmatched. Germline loops: CDR1 MDHEN, CDR2 SYDVKM. This CDR3 contains 15 residues. The CDR3 loop is CASSLRGQAADEQFF. The CDR3 nucleotides read TGTGCCAGCAGTTTAAGGGGACAGGCTGCGGATGAGCAGTTCTTC. The full variable domain, rest sourced from reference TRBV28 and TRBJ2-1, is DVKVTQSSRYLVKRTGEKVFLECVQDMDHENMFWYRQDPGLGLRLIYFSYDVKMKEKGDIPEGYSVSREKKERFSLILESASTNQTSMYLCASSLRGQAADEQFFGPGTRLTVL.

This clonotype has more than one count but fewer than ten. V is TRBV4-1 and J is TRBJ1-5, with unresolved D. The germline CDR1 and CDR2 sequences are MGHRA and YSYEKL. The ends were cut back, 1 base at V and 0 bases at J, with 7 bases in the middle. The CDR3 contains 15 residues. The CDR3 protein is CASSQVGYSNQPQHF. The CDR3 DNA is TGCGCCAGCAGCCAAGTCGGGTATAGCAATCAGCCCCAGCATTTT.

CDR3 region: CASSQLGQDNTDTQYF. The CDR3 DNA reads TGCGCCAGCAGCCAACTGGGACAGGATAACACAGATACGCAGTATTTT. The chain joins TRBV4-1 to TRBJ2-3, with 8 bases aligning to TRBD1. The CDR3 covers 16 residues. The J segment lost 2 bases and the V segment lost 2 bases, leaving 6 bases of the junction unmatched. Per germline, CDR1 MGHRA and CDR2 YSYEKL.

This clonotype was recorded many times. The chain combines TRBV11-1 with TRBJ2-3, with TRBD2 identical over 13 bases. CDR3 size: 17 residues. The V gene end was trimmed by 6 bases and the J gene end by 0 bases; junction bases not matched to a gene: 6. CDR1 SGHAT and CDR2 FQDESV come from the germline V gene (reference sequence). CDR3 loop: CASRRTSGSLSTDTQYF. CDR3 nucleotide sequence: TGTGCCAGCAGGCGGACTAGCGGGAGTTTAAGCACAGATACGCAGTATTTT.